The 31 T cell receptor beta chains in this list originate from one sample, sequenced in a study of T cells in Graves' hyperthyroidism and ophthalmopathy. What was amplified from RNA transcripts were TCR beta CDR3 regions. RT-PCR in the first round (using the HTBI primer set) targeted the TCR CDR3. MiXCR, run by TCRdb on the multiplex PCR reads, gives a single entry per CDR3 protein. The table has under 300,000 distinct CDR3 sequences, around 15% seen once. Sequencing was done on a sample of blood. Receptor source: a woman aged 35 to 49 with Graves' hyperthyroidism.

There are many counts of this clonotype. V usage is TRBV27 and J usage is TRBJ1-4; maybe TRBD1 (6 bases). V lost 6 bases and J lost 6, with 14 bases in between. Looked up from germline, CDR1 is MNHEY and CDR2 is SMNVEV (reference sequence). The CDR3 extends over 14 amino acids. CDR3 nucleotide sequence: TGTGCCAGCAGACAGACAGGCGGGTATGAAAAACTGTTTTTT. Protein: CASRQTGGYEKLFF.

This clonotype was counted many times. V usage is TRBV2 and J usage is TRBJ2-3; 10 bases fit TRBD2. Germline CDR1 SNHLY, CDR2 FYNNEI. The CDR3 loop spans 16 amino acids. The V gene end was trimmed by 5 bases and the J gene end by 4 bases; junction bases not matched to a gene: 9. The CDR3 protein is CASSWGPGLAPDTQYF. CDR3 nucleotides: TGTGCCAGCAGTTGGGGACCGGGACTAGCGCCAGATACGCAGTATTTT.

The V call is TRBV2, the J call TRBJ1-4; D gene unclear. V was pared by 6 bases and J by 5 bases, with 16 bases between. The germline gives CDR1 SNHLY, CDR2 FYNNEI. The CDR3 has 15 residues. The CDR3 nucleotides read TGTGCCAGCAGACTAGCGGGAAGAGGGAATGAAAAACTGTTTTTT. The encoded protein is CASRLAGRGNEKLFF. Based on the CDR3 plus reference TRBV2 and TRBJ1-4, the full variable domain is EPEVTQTPSHQVTQMGQEVILRCVPISNHLYFYWYRQILGQKVEFLVSFYNNEISEKSEIFDDQFSVERPDGSNFTLKIRSTKLEDSAMYFCASRLAGRGNEKLFFGSGTQLSVL.

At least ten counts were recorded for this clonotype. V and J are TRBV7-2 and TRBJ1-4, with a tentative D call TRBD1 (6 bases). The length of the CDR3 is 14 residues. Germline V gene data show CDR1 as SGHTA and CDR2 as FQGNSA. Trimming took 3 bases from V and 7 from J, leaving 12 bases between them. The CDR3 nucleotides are TGTGCCAGCAGCTTCCCCGGGACACCTGAAAAACTGTTTTTT. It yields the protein CASSFPGTPEKLFF.

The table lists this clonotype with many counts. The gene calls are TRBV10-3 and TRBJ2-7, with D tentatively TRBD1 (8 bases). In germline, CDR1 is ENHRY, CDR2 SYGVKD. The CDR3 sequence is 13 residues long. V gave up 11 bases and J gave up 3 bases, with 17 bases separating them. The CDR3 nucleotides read TGTGCCGCCACTACAGGGGGGGACTACGAGCAGTACTTC. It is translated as CAATTGGDYEQYF.

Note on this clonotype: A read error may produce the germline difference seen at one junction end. The CDR3 loop is CASSYGTMNTEAFF. The DNA for the CDR3 is TGTGCCAGCAGTTACGGGACAATGAACACTGAAGCTTTCTTT. V gene TRBV10-3 combines with J gene TRBJ1-1; D might be TRBD1 (6 bases). The germline V gene encodes CDR1 ENHRY and CDR2 SYGVKD. This CDR3 is built from 14 residues.

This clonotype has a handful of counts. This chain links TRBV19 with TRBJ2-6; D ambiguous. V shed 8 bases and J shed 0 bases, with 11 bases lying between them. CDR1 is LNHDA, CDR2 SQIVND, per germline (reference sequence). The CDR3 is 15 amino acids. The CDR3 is CASQPLNSGANVLTF. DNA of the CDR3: TGTGCCAGTCAGCCTCTTAACTCTGGGGCCAACGTCCTGACTTTC.

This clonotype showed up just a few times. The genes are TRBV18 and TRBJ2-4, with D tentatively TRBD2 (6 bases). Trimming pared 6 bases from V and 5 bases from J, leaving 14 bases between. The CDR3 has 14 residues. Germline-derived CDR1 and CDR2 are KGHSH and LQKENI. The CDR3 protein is CASSWREGQNIQYF. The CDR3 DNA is TGTGCCAGCTCTTGGCGGGAAGGTCAAAACATTCAGTACTTC. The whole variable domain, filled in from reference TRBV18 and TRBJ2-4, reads NAGVMQNPRHLVRRRGQEARLRCSPMKGHSHVYWYRQLPEEGLKFMVYLQKENIIDESGMPKERFSAEFPKEGPSILRIQQVVRGDSAAYFCASSWREGQNIQYFGAGTRLSVL.

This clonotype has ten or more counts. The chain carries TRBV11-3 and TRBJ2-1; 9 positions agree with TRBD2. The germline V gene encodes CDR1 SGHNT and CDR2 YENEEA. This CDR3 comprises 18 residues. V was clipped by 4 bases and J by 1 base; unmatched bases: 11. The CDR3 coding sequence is TGTGCCAGCAGCTGGGCGACCCAGACTAGCGGTTCCTACAATGAGCAGTTCTTC. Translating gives CASSWATQTSGSYNEQFF.

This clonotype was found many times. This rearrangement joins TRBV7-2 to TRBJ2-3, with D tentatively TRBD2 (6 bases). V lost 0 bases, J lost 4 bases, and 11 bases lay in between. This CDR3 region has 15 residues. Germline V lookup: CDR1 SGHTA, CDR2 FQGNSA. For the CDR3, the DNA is TGTGCCAGCAGCTTAGCCGGACTAAGGTCAGATACGCAGTATTTT. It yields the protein CASSLAGLRSDTQYF.

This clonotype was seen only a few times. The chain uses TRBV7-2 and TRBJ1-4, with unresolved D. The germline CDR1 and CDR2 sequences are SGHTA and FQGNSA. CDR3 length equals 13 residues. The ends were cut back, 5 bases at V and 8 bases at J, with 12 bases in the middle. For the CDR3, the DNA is TGTGCCAGCAGCCCCAGTTATGGAGAAAAACTGTTTTTT. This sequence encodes CASSPSYGEKLFF.

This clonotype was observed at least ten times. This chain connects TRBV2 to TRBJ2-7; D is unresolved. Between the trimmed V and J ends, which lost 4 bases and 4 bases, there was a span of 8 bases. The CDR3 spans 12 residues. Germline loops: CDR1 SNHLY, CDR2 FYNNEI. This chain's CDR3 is CASSVSSYEQYF. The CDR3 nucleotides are TGTGCCAGCAGTGTATCGTCGTACGAGCAGTACTTC.

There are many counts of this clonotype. CDR3 amino acids: CASNWLAGGAQYF. DNA of the CDR3: TGTGCCAGCAATTGGCTAGCGGGCGGCGCCCAGTACTTC. The chain recombines TRBV2 with TRBJ2-5; TRBD2 aligns across 8 bases. V shed 7 bases and J 9 bases; nucleotides not matched to a gene: 10. Germline CDR1 and CDR2: SNHLY and FYNNEI. The CDR3 runs to 13 residues.

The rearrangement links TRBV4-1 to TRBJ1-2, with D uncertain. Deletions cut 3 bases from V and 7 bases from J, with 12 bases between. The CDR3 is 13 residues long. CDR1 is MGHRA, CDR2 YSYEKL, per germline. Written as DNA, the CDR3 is TGCGCCAGCAGCCAGACCCCGTGGCGTGGCTACACCTTC. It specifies CASSQTPWRGYTF.

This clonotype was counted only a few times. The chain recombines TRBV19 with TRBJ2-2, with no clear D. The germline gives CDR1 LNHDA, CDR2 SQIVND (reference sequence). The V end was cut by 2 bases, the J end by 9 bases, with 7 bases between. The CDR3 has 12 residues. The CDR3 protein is CASSIQYRELFF. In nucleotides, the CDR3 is TGTGCCAGTAGTATACAGTATCGGGAGCTGTTTTTT.

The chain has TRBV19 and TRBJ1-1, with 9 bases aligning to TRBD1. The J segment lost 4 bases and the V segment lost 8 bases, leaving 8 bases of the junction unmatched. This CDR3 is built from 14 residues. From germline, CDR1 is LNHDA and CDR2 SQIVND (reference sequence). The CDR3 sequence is CASRGTGPSTEAFF. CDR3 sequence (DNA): TGTGCCAGTCGAGGGACAGGGCCGAGCACTGAAGCTTTCTTT.

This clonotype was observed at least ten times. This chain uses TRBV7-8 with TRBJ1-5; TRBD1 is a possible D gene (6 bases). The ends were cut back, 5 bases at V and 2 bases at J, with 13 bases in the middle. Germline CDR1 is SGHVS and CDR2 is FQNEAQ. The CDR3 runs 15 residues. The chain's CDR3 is CASSLQGGRNQPQHF. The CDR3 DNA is TGTGCCAGCAGCCTACAGGGTGGGCGCAATCAGCCCCAGCATTTT.

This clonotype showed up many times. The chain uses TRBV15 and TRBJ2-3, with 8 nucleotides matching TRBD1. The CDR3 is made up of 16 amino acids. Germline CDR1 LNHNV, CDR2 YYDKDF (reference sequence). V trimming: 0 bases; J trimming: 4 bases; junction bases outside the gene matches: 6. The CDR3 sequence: CATSRDQDRASDTQYF. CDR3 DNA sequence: TGTGCCACCAGCAGAGATCAGGACAGGGCGTCAGATACGCAGTATTTT.

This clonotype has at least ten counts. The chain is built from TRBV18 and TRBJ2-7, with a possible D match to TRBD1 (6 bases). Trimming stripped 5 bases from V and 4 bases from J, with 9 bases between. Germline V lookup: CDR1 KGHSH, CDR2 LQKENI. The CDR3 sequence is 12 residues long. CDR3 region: CASSGTLYEQYF. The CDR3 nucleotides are TGTGCCAGCTCAGGGACACTTTACGAGCAGTACTTC.

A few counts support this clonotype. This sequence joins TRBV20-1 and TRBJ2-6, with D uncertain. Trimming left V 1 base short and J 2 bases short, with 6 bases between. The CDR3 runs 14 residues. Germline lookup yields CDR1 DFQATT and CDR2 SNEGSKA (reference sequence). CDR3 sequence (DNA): TGCAGTGCTAGAGTTCAGCCTGGGGCCAACGTCCTGACTTTC. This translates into CSARVQPGANVLTF.

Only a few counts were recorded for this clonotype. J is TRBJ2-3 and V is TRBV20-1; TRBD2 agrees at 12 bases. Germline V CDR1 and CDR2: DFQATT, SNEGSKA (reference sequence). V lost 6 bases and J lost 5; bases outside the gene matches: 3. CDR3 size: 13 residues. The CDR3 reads CSARLAGEDTQYF. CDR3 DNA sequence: TGCAGTGCCAGACTAGCGGGAGAAGATACGCAGTATTTT.

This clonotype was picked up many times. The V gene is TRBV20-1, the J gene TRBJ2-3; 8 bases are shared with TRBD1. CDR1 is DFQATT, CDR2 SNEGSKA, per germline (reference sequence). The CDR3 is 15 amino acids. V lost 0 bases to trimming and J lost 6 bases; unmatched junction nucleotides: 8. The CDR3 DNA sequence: TGCAGTGCTAGAGAGCACGGACAGGGAGAGGATACGCAGTATTTT. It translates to CSAREHGQGEDTQYF.

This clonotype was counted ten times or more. The CDR3 spells CASSEELGGVIDTQYF. The CDR3 DNA sequence: TGTGCCAGCAGTGAAGAGCTGGGGGGAGTGATAGATACGCAGTATTTT. The chain joins TRBV2 to TRBJ2-3; D perhaps matches TRBD2 (6 bases). The CDR3 is 16 residues long. The V end was cut by 1 base, the J end by 5 bases, with 16 bases between. Germline V gene sequence: CDR1 SNHLY, CDR2 FYNNEI.

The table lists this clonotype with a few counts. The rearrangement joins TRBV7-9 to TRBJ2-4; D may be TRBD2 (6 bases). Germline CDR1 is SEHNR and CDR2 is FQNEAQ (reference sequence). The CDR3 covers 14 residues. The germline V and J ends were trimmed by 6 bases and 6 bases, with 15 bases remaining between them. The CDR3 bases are TGTGCCAGCAGGCGTACGGGGGAATCAAACATTCAGTACTTC. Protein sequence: CASRRTGESNIQYF.

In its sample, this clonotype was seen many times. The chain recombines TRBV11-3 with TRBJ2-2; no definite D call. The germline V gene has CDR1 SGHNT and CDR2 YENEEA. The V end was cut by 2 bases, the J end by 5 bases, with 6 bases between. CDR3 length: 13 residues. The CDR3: CASSLYRTGELFF. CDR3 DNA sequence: TGTGCCAGCAGCTTATATAGGACCGGGGAGCTGTTTTTT. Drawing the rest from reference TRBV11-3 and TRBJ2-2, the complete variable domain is EAGVVQSPRYKIIEKKQPVAFWCNPISGHNTLYWYLQNLGQGPELLIRYENEEAVDDSQLPKDRFSAERLKGVDSTLKIQPAELGDSAVYLCASSLYRTGELFFGEGSRLTVL.

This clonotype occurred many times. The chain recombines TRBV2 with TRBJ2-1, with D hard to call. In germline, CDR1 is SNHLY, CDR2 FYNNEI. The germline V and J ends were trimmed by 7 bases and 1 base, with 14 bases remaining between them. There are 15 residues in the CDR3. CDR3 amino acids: CASTRLGRSYNEQFF. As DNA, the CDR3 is TGTGCCAGCACCAGACTCGGCAGGTCCTACAATGAGCAGTTCTTC.

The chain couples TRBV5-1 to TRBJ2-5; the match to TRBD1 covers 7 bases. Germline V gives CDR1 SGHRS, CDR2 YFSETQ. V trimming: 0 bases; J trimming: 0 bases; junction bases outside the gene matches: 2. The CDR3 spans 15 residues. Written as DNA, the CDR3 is TGCGCCAGCAGCTTGGGGACAGGAAACCAAGAGACCCAGTACTTC. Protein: CASSLGTGNQETQYF.

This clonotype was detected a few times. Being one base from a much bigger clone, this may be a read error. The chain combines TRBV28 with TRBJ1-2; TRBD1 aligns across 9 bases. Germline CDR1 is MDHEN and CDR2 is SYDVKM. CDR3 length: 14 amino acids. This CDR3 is CAGSLSGDRDGYTF. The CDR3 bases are TGTGCCGGCAGTTTATCAGGGGACAGGGATGGCTACACCTTC.

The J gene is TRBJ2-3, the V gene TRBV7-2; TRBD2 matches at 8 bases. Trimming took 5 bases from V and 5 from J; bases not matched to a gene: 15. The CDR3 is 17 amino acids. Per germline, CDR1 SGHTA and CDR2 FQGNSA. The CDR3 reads CASSQDGGGSGGDTQYF. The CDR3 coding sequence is TGTGCCAGCAGCCAAGATGGCGGGGGGAGCGGGGGAGATACGCAGTATTTT.

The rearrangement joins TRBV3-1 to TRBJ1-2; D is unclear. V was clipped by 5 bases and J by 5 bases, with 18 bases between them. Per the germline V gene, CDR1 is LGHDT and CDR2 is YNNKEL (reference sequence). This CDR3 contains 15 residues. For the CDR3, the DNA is TGTGCCAGCAGCTCCTTAGGTGCGAGGCGGTATGGCTACACCTTC. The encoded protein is CASSSLGARRYGYTF.

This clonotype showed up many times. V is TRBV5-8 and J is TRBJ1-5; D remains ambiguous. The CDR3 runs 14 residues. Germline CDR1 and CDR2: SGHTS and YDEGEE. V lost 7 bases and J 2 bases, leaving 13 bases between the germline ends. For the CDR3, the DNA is TGTGCCAGCGGAAAAGGGAGAGGCAATCAGCCCCAGCATTTT. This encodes CASGKGRGNQPQHF.